This T cell receptor (beta chain) was captured in a study of cytomegalovirus exposure and HLA in healthy donors. Germline trimming cut 0 bases from V and 4 bases from J; bases unmatched to any gene: 18. Germline V gives CDR1 LGHNA, CDR2 YSLEER. This CDR3 has 19 amino acids. With 60 Vbeta and 13 Jbeta primers, the PCR was carried out. TCRdb's table, derived via immunoSEQ multiplex PCR, lists solely in-frame clones and lacks some. Of roughly 80,000 clones listed, about 60% are singletons. Sequencing was performed on PBMCs. The rearrangement uses TRBV4-3 and TRBJ2-7, with 7 bases fitting TRBD2. The sequence came from a young man in good health and CMV-seropositive. DNA of the CDR3: TGCGCCAGCAGCCAAGATAGCGGGTCCAGAAAGCGGGACGTTTACGAGCAGTACTTC. It yields the protein CASSQDSGSRKRDVYEQYF.